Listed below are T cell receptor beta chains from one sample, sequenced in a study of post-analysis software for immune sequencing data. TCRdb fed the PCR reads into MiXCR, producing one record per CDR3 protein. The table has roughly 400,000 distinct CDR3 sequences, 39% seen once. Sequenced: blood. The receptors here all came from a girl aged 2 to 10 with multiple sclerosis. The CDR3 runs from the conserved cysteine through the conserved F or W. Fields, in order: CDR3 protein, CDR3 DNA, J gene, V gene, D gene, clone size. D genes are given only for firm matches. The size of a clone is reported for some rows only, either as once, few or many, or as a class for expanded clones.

CSARVDRRGEQFF,TGCAGTGCTAGAGTCGACCGCCGGGGTGAGCAGTTCTTC,TRBJ2-1,TRBV20-1,-,-
CASSSGTELYEQYF,TGTGCCAGCAGCTCCGGGACAGAGCTATACGAGCAGTACTTC,TRBJ2-7,TRBV13,TRBD1,-
CSARDQRGNTEAFF,TGCAGTGCTAGAGATCAGAGGGGAAACACTGAAGCTTTCTTT,TRBJ1-1,TRBV20-1,-,-
CASSSGPSGMSYNEQFF,TGTGCCAGCAGTTCCGGCCCTAGCGGAATGTCCTACAATGAGCAGTTCTTC,TRBJ2-1,TRBV12-3/TRBV12-4,TRBD2,-
CASSLARSEQYF,TGTGCCAGCAGCTTAGCGAGATCCGAGCAGTACTTC,TRBJ2-7,TRBV7-9,-,few
CASSFRDRVYEQYF,TGTGCCAGCAGCTTCCGGGACAGAGTCTACGAGCAGTACTTC,TRBJ2-7,TRBV3-1,TRBD1,few
CASSSPGANYGYTF,TGTGCCAGCAGCTCCCCCGGGGCTAACTATGGCTACACCTTC,TRBJ1-2,TRBV7-3,-,many
CASSLFLGTEETQYF,TGCGCCAGCAGCTTGTTTCTAGGAACCGAAGAGACCCAGTACTTC,TRBJ2-5,TRBV5-1,-,-
CASSSTSLRAGNEQFF,TGTGCCAGCAGTTCCACCAGCCTCCGGGCCGGAAATGAGCAGTTCTTC,TRBJ2-1,TRBV7-2,-,few
CASTPGNRGSYNEQFF,TGCGCCAGCACCCCGGGGAACCGGGGCTCCTACAATGAGCAGTTCTTC,TRBJ2-1,TRBV5-1,-,few
CASSQVLTDGYTF,TGCGCCAGCAGCCAAGTCTTGACAGATGGCTACACCTTC,TRBJ1-2,TRBV4-1,-,few
CATSRAGGLTDTQYF,TGTGCCACCAGCAGAGCGGGAGGGTTAACAGATACGCAGTATTTT,TRBJ2-3,TRBV15,TRBD2,-
CASSGGQGNSPLHF,TGCGCCAGCAGCGGGGGACAGGGGAATTCACCCCTCCACTTT,TRBJ1-6,TRBV5-1,TRBD1,-
CSAGTTSSSYNEQFF,TGCAGCGCCGGGACTACATCAAGCTCCTACAATGAGCAGTTCTTC,TRBJ2-1,TRBV29-1,TRBD2,few
CASSPASYQETQYF,TGTGCCAGCAGCCCCGCTAGCTACCAAGAGACCCAGTACTTC,TRBJ2-5,TRBV11-2,-,-
CASSGPSGIGYNEQFF,TGTGCCAGCAGTGGGCCTAGCGGGATTGGGTACAATGAGCAGTTCTTC,TRBJ2-1,TRBV6-1,TRBD2,-
CSARVEGSDIQYF,TGCAGTGCTAGAGTGGAGGGATCGGACATTCAGTACTTC,TRBJ2-4,TRBV20-1,-,-
CASSQAQETQYF,TGTGCCAGCAGCCAAGCCCAAGAGACCCAGTACTTC,TRBJ2-5,TRBV14,-,few
CASSFSTGYEQYF,TGTGCCAGCAGCTTTAGCACGGGCTACGAGCAGTACTTC,TRBJ2-7,TRBV7-2,-,-
CASSQVGEQETQYF,TGCGCCAGCAGCCAAGTGGGGGAACAAGAGACCCAGTACTTC,TRBJ2-5,TRBV4-1,-,few
CSHGGGQETQYF,TGCAGCCACGGCGGGGGCCAAGAGACCCAGTACTTC,TRBJ2-5,TRBV20-1,TRBD2,few
CSARNRVGNEQFF,TGCAGTGCTAGAAACAGAGTGGGGAATGAGCAGTTCTTC,TRBJ2-1,TRBV20-1,-,few
CASSPQDRKGGYNEQFF,TGTGCCAGCTCACCCCAGGACAGAAAGGGAGGCTACAATGAGCAGTTCTTC,TRBJ2-1,TRBV18,-,few
CSARDRGLAEETQYF,TGCAGTGCTAGAGATCGGGGACTAGCGGAAGAGACCCAGTACTTC,TRBJ2-5,TRBV20-1,TRBD2,-
CASSLTRGFRQPQHF,TGTGCCAGCAGCTTAACCAGGGGGTTTCGTCAGCCCCAGCATTTT,TRBJ1-5,TRBV7-8,TRBD1,few
CAISDRKFEQFF,TGTGCCATCAGTGATCGTAAATTCGAGCAGTTCTTC,TRBJ2-1,TRBV10-3,-,-
CASSARAGTDTQYF,TGTGCCAGCAGCGCAAGGGCGGGCACAGATACGCAGTATTTT,TRBJ2-3,TRBV7-9,-,few
CSAKGGLAGEEQYF,TGCAGTGCTAAGGGGGGTCTAGCGGGAGAGGAGCAGTACTTC,TRBJ2-5,TRBV20-1,TRBD2,-
CASSLTSSAFFTGERFF,TGTGCCAGCAGCTTAACGTCTAGCGCCTTTTTCACCGGGGAGCGGTTTTTT,TRBJ2-2,TRBV7-2,-,-
CASSFMEGYNEQFF,TGTGCCAGCAGTTTCATGGAAGGGTACAATGAGCAGTTCTTC,TRBJ2-1,TRBV27,-,-
CSANPIRDSSYEQYF,TGCAGTGCTAACCCTATCCGGGACAGCTCCTACGAGCAGTACTTC,TRBJ2-7,TRBV20-1,TRBD1,few
CASSQDLGRAGWQETQYF,TGTGCCAGCAGCCAAGATTTGGGTAGAGCGGGGTGGCAAGAGACCCAGTACTTC,TRBJ2-5,TRBV4-2,TRBD2,few
CSVGGAGSPYNEQFF,TGCAGCGTTGGTGGAGCGGGATCACCCTACAATGAGCAGTTCTTC,TRBJ2-1,TRBV29-1,TRBD2,-
CASSLDRGRTEAFF,TGTGCCAGCAGCCTGGACAGGGGAAGAACTGAAGCTTTCTTT,TRBJ1-1,TRBV7-2,TRBD1,-
CSGLAGAEETQYF,TGCAGTGGACTAGCGGGGGCCGAGGAGACCCAGTACTTC,TRBJ2-5,TRBV20-1,TRBD2,-
CATSSDRGSHQPQHF,TGTGCCACCAGCAGCGACAGGGGAAGTCATCAGCCCCAGCATTTT,TRBJ1-5,TRBV15,TRBD1,-
CASSPAGTVHGYTF,TGCGCCAGCAGCCCCGCAGGGACGGTCCATGGCTACACCTTC,TRBJ1-2,TRBV4-1,-,-
CASSYSNRRSYGYTF,TGTGCCAGCAGTTACTCGAATAGACGGAGCTATGGCTACACCTTC,TRBJ1-2,TRBV6-5,-,once
CASSVTDTQYF,TGTGCCAGCAGCGTAACAGATACGCAGTATTTT,TRBJ2-3,TRBV7-8,-,-
CASVRGFYNEQFF,TGTGCCAGTGTCAGGGGCTTTTACAATGAGCAGTTCTTC,TRBJ2-1,TRBV28,-,once
CSARGTESKHSNQPQHF,TGCAGTGCTAGAGGTACAGAGAGTAAACATAGCAATCAGCCCCAGCATTTT,TRBJ1-5,TRBV20-1,-,few
CSASGQGVGTQYF,TGCAGCGCCTCGGGACAGGGGGTCGGGACCCAGTACTTC,TRBJ2-5,TRBV29-1,TRBD1,-
CASSLPVGGADTQYF,TGTGCCAGCAGCTTACCCGTAGGGGGAGCAGATACGCAGTATTTT,TRBJ2-3,TRBV7-2,-,few
CASSSVRVRYNEQFF,TGTGCCAGCAGTTCGGTCAGGGTCCGGTACAATGAGCAGTTCTTC,TRBJ2-1,TRBV27,-,-
CSVGPMPDTQYF,TGCAGCGTTGGCCCCATGCCCGATACGCAGTATTTT,TRBJ2-3,TRBV29-1,-,few
CASSKTGGPFGEQYF,TGTGCCAGCAGCAAGACAGGGGGGCCCTTCGGCGAGCAGTACTTC,TRBJ2-7,TRBV7-9,TRBD1,-
CASSPGTGDGDTQYF,TGCGCCAGCAGCCCCGGGACAGGGGACGGAGATACGCAGTATTTT,TRBJ2-3,TRBV5-1,TRBD1,once